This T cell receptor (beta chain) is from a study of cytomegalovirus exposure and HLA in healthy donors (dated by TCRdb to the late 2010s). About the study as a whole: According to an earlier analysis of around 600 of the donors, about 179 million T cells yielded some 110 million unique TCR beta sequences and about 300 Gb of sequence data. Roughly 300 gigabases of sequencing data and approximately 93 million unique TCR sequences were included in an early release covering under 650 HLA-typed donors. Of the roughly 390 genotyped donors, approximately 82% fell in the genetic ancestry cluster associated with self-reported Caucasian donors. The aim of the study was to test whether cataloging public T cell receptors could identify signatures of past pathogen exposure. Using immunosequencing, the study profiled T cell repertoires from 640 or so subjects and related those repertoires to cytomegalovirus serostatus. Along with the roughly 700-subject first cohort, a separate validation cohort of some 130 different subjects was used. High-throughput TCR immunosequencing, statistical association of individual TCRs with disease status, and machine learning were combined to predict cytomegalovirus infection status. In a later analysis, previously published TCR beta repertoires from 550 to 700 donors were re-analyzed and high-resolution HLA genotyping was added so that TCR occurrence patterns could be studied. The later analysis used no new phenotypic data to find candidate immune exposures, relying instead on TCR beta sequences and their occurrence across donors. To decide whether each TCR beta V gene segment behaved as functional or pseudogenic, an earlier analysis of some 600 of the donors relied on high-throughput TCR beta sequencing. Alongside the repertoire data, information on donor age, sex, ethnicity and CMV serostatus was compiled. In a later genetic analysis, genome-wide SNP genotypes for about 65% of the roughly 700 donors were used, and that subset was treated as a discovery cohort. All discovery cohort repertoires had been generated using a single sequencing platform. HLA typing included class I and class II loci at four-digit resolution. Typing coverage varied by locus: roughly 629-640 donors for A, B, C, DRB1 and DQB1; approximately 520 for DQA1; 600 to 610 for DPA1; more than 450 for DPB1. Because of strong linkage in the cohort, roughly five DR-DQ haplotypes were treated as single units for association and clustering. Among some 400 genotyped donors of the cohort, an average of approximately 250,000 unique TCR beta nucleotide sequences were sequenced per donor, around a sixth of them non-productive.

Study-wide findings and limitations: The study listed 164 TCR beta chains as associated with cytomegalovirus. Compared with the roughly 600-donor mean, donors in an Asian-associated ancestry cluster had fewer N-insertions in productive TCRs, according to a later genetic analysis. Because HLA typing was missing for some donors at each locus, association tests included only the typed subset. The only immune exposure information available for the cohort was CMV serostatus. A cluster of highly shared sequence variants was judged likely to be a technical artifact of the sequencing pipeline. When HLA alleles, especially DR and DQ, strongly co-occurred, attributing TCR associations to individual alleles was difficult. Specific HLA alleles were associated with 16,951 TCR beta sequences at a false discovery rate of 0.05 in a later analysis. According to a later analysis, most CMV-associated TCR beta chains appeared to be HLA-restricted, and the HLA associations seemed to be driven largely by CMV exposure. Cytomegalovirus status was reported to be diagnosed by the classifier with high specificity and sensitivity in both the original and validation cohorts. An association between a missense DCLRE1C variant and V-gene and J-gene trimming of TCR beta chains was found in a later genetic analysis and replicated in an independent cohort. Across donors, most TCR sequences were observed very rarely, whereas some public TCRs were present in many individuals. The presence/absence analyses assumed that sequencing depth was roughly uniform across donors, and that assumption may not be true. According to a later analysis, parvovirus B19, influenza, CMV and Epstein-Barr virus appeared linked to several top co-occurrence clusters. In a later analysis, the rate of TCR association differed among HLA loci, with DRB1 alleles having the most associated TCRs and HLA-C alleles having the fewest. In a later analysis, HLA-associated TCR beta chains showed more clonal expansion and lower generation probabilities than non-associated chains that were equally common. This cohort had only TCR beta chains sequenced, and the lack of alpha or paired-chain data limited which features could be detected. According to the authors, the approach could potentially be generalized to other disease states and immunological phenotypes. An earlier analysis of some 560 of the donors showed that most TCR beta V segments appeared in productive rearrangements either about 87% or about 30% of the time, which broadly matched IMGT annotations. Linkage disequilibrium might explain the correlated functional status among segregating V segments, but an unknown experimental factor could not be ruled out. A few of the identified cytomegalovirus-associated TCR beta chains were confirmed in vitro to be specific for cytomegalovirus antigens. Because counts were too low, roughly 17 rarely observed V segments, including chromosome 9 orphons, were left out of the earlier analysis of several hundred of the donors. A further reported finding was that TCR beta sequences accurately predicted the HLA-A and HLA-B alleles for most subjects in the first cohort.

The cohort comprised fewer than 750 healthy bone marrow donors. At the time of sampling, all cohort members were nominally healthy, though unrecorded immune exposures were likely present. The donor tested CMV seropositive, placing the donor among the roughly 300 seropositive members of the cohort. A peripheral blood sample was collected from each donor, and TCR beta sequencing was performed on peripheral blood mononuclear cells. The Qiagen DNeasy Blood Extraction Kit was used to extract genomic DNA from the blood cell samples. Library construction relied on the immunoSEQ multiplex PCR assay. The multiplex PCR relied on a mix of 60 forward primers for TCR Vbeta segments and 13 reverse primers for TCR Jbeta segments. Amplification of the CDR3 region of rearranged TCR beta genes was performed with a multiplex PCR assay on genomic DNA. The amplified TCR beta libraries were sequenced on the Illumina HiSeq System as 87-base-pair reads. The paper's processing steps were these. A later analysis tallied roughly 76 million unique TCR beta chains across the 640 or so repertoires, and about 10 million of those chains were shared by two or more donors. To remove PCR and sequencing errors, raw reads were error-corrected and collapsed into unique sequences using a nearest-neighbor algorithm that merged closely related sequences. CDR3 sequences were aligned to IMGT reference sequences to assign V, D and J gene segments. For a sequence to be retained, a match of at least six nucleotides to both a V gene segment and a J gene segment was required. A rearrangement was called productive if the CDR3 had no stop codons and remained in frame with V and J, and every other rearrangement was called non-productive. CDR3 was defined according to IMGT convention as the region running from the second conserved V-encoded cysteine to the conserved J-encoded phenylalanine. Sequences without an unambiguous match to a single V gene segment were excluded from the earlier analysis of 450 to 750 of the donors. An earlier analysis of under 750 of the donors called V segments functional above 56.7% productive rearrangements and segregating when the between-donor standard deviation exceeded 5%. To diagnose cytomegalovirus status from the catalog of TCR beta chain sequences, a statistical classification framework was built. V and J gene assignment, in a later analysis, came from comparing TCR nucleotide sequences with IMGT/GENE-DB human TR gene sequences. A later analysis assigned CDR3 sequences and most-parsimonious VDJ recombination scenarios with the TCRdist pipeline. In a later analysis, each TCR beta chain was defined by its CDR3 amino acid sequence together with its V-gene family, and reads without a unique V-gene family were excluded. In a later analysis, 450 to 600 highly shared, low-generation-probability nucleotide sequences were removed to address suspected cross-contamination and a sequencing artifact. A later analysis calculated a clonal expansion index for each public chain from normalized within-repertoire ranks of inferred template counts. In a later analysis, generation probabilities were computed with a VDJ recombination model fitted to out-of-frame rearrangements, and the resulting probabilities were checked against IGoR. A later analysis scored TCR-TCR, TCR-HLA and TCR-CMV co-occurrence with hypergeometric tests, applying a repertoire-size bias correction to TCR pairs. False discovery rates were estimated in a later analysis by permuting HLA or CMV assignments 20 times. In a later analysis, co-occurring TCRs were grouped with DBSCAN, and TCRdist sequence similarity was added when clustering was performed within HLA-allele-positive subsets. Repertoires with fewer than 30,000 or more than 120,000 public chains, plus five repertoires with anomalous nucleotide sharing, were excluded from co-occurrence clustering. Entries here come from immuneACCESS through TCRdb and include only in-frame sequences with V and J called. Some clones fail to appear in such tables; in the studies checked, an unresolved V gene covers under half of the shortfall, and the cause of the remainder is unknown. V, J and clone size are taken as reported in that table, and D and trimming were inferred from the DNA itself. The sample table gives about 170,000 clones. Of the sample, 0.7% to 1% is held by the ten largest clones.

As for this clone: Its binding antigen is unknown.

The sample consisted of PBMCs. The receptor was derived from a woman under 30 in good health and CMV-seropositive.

The CDR3 region reads CASSDNPPHKFF. The nucleotide sequence reads TGTGCCAGCAGTGATAACCCGCCCCACAAGTTCTTC. The chain is assembled from TRBV2 and TRBJ2-1; there is no confident call for the D gene. Based on the germline V gene, the CDR1 and CDR2 sequences are SNHLY and FYNNEI. The CDR3 goes from the cysteine to the phenylalanine over 12 residues. CDR3 DNA only is kept here, 36 bases in frame from base 1. V drops 3 bases and J drops 14 bases, leaving 14 bases in between.